The T cell receptor beta chain described here comes from a study of response to subunit inactivated influenza vaccine. The CDR3 spans 14 residues. CDR1 is SEHNR and CDR2 is FQNEAQ in the germline V gene (reference sequence). Trimming pared 5 bases from V and 1 base from J, leaving 11 bases between. This clonotype was counted a few times. Its antigen is still unknown. TCRdb re-called the RT-PCR reads through MiXCR, storing one row per CDR3 protein. Of approximately 680,000 distinct CDR3 sequences listed, approximately 15% were seen once; the top ten hold approximately 10%. The study's findings and limits: Few additional T cells are recruited per seasonal influenza vaccination, authors suggested.

The sequence was collected from a man between 50 and 59 years old who received an inactivated influenza vaccine. The sample here was PBMCs from blood, taken about 13 days after vaccination. The rearrangement joins TRBV7-9 to TRBJ1-1; D not certain. The CDR3 reads CASSPPDWNTEAFF. The CDR3 region has the DNA TGTGCCAGCAGCCCACCGGACTGGAACACTGAAGCTTTCTTT.